The 18 T cell receptor beta chains listed next were all sequenced from one sample in a study of blood T cell repertoires in COVID-19. The table came from immunoSEQ multiplex PCR; TCRdb's copy has only in-frame clones and leaves some out. This sample has approximately 170,000 clones, with roughly 84% found just once. The sample comprised peripheral blood. The receptor set was obtained from a man aged 80 or over with COVID-19, enrolled during active disease.

The rearrangement uses TRBV13 and TRBJ1-4; D may be TRBD1 (6 bases). Trimming cost V 5 bases and J 14 bases, with 18 bases left between them. Germline assignment: CDR1 PRHDT and CDR2 FYEKMQ (reference sequence). The CDR3 loop spans 13 amino acids. The CDR3 DNA reads as TGTGCCAGCAGCCGACAAAAAACAGGGCGGCTGTTTTTT. It translates to CASSRQKTGRLFF.

This clone was seen more than once but under ten times. The rearrangement links TRBV19 to TRBJ2-6; no reliable D call. Trimming took off 8 bases at V and 5 bases at J, with 10 bases between the two ends. This CDR3 contains 13 residues. The V gene's germline CDR1 is LNHDA and CDR2 SQIVND (reference sequence). CDR3 nucleotides: TGTGCCAGTTCAGTCAATTGGGCCAACGTCCTGACTTTC. Amino acid sequence: CASSVNWANVLTF.

The chain carries TRBV5-6 and TRBJ1-5, with a weak D call TRBD1 (6 bases). V shed 2 bases and J shed 3 bases, with 18 bases lying between them. The CDR3 consists of 17 residues. Per the germline V gene, CDR1 is SGHDT and CDR2 is YYEEEE. Written as DNA, the CDR3 is TGTGCCAGCAGCTTACATAATTCCCGGGACAACAATCAGCCCCAGCATTTT. Residues: CASSLHNSRDNNQPQHF.

This clone appeared a few times. V and J are TRBV6-2 or TRBV6-3 and TRBJ1-2; 7 nucleotides line up with TRBD1. This CDR3 has 15 amino acids. After removal of 6 bases from V and 0 bases from J, the junction contained 7 bases not matched to a gene. Germline CDR1 is MNHEY and CDR2 is SVGEGT. CDR3 coding DNA: TGTGCCAGCAGCCGAGGGACAGATCCTAACTATGGCTACACCTTC. It is translated as CASSRGTDPNYGYTF.

CDR3 in amino acids: CASSPKWPEKLFF. The CDR3 coding sequence is TGTGCCAGCAGTCCCAAGTGGCCAGAAAAACTGTTTTTT. The chain employs TRBV12-3 or TRBV12-4 and TRBJ1-4; D not certain. CDR3 length equals 13 residues. The V end was cut by 5 bases, the J end by 8 bases, with 12 bases between.

The CDR3 sequence is CASSLAGANTEAFF. The CDR3, as DNA: TGTGCCAGCAGCTTAGCAGGGGCGAACACTGAAGCTTTCTTT. This chain links TRBV5-4 with TRBJ1-1; maybe TRBD1 (6 bases). CDR3 length: 14 amino acids. V shed 2 bases and J shed 1 base, with 9 bases lying between them. Looked up from germline, CDR1 is SGHNT and CDR2 is YYREEE (reference sequence).

The DNA of the CDR3 is TGTGCCAGCAGGGGGCCCTATAGCAATCAGCCCCAGCATTTT. Encoded protein: CASRGPYSNQPQHF. The V gene is TRBV19, the J gene TRBJ1-5, with 8 positions matching TRBD1. The CDR3 extends over 14 amino acids. The V and J ends lost 9 bases and 0 bases, in that order; junction bases with no gene match: 4. Germline V gene sequence: CDR1 LNHDA, CDR2 SQIVND (reference sequence).

Many counts were recorded for this clone. The chain joins TRBV5-1 to TRBJ2-7; no clear D. CDR3 length: 14 amino acids. Trimming removed 4 bases at V and 3 bases at J, with 14 bases between. Germline V gene lookup returns CDR1 SGHRS and CDR2 YFSETQ. The CDR3 DNA is TGCGCCAGCAGCACGCTTGGGCCCCACTACGAGCAGTACTTC. It translates to CASSTLGPHYEQYF.

The chain is built from TRBV5-1 and TRBJ1-4; 7 positions match TRBD1. The junction had 6 bases not matched to a gene; V was cut back by 0 bases and J by 7 bases. The CDR3 covers 15 residues. Per germline, CDR1 SGHRS and CDR2 YFSETQ. CDR3 loop: CASSLAGTEPEKLFF. CDR3 nucleotides: TGCGCCAGCAGCTTGGCGGGGACAGAGCCTGAAAAACTGTTTTTT.

The genes are TRBV28 and TRBJ1-5; no reliable D call. CDR3 length: 14 amino acids. Germline CDR1 MDHEN, CDR2 SYDVKM. V gave up 2 bases and J gave up 3 bases, with 8 bases separating them. CDR3 sequence: CASSLGGNNQPQHF. CDR3 sequence (DNA): TGTGCCAGCAGTTTAGGAGGGAACAATCAGCCCCAGCATTTT.

This clone was observed once. The CDR3 nucleotides are TGCGCCAGCAGCCGGAGAGGCGAACTTAACTCTGGGGCCAACGTCCTGACTTTC. Protein sequence: CASSRRGELNSGANVLTF. J is TRBJ2-6 and V is TRBV5-1, with D unclear. The CDR3 totals 18 residues. Trimming removed 4 bases from V and 0 bases from J, with 17 bases in between. From germline, CDR1 is SGHRS and CDR2 YFSETQ.

This clone was seen a single time. The CDR3 reads CATSDNDRSNQPQHF. The CDR3, as DNA: TGTGCCACCAGTGACAATGACAGGAGCAATCAGCCCCAGCATTTT. The chain uses TRBV24-1 and TRBJ1-5, with a weak D call TRBD1 (6 bases). With 4 bases removed from V and 1 base from J, the gap between germline ends came to 10 bases. The CDR3 loop spans 15 amino acids. CDR1 is KGHDR, CDR2 SFDVKD, per germline.

This chain connects TRBV4-1 to TRBJ1-5; D is unclear. V lost 2 bases to trimming and J lost 4 bases, with 9 bases between them. Germline CDR1 and CDR2: MGHRA and YSYEKL. CDR3 length equals 14 residues. CDR3 protein: CASSQPFENQPQHF. The CDR3 DNA sequence: TGCGCCAGCAGCCAACCCTTTGAGAATCAGCCCCAGCATTTT.

V gene TRBV4-1 combines with J gene TRBJ1-5, with a tentative D call TRBD1 (6 bases). The CDR3 covers 18 residues. The germline gives CDR1 MGHRA, CDR2 YSYEKL. Trimming removed 0 bases from V and 0 bases from J, with 15 bases in between. CDR3: CASSQESRDTHSNQPQHF. In DNA form, the CDR3 reads TGCGCCAGCAGCCAAGAGTCTCGGGACACCCATAGCAATCAGCCCCAGCATTTT.

This chain joins TRBV25-1 and TRBJ2-7; D may be TRBD1 (6 bases). V was shortened by 6 bases and J by 0 bases, with 12 bases between the two germline ends. This CDR3 is built from 14 residues. Germline loops: CDR1 MGHDK, CDR2 SYGVNS. The CDR3 protein is CASRPTGSSYEQYF. The CDR3 nucleotides read TGTGCCAGCAGACCGACAGGAAGCTCCTACGAGCAGTACTTC.

The rearrangement links TRBV28 to TRBJ1-3, with D unresolved. CDR3 size: 14 residues. The V gene lost 4 bases and the J gene lost 0 bases, with 7 bases spanning the gap. Germline CDR1 is MDHEN and CDR2 is SYDVKM. The CDR3 DNA reads TGTGCCAGCAGTTCCCCCCACTCTGGAAACACCATATATTTT. Translation gives CASSSPHSGNTIYF. Full variable domain (remainder filled in from reference TRBV28 and TRBJ1-3): DVKVTQSSRYLVKRTGEKVFLECVQDMDHENMFWYRQDPGLGLRLIYFSYDVKMKEKGDIPEGYSVSREKKERFSLILESASTNQTSMYLCASSSPHSGNTIYFGEGSWLTVV.

V is TRBV19 and J is TRBJ1-3; the match to TRBD1 covers 8 bases. CDR3 length: 15 residues. Germline trimming cut 7 bases from V and 2 bases from J; bases unmatched to any gene: 7. Germline V gene sequence: CDR1 LNHDA, CDR2 SQIVND (reference sequence). The chain's CDR3 is CASTSAGGPGNTIYF. CDR3 in DNA: TGTGCCAGTACTTCTGCAGGGGGCCCTGGAAACACCATATATTTT.

The chain uses TRBV19 and TRBJ1-2, with D possibly matching TRBD1 (5 bases). CDR1 is LNHDA, CDR2 SQIVND, per germline (reference sequence). V shed 3 bases and J shed 2 bases, with 7 bases lying between them. The CDR3 length is 13 residues. The CDR3 coding sequence is TGTGCCAGTAGTATCGGGGGAAACTATGGCTACACCTTC. It yields the protein CASSIGGNYGYTF.